The 14 T cell receptor beta chains presented below share a single source sample, sequenced in a study of spatial heterogeneity in lung cancer. Indicated time point: sample taken at primary tumor resection. Unsorted whole RNA from tumor, nontumor lung or frozen PBMC underwent sequencing. TCRdb re-derived calls from the 5' RACE reads in MiXCR, one entry per CDR3 protein. Of some 53,000 distinct CDR3 sequences listed, under 7.5% are singletons. The starting material was PBMCs, obtained at surgery. The receptors shown here come from a female donor with early-stage non-small cell lung cancer.

This chain uses TRBV18 with TRBJ2-1, with D possibly being TRBD2 (7 bases). This CDR3 contains 14 residues. The germline CDR1 and CDR2 sequences are KGHSH and LQKENI. Trimming pared 2 bases from V and 6 bases from J, leaving 11 bases between. The CDR3 loop is CASSPNREGNEQFF. Here the CDR3 DNA reads TGTGCCAGCTCACCAAACAGGGAGGGCAATGAGCAGTTCTTC.

Turning to this clonotype: This clone may be a read error of a much larger clone one base away. The chain couples TRBV11-2 to TRBJ2-3; D unclear. From germline, CDR1 is SGHAT and CDR2 FQNNGV. CDR3 length: 15 residues. The CDR3 is CPSSLSGRDIDTQYF. The CDR3 DNA reads as TGTCCCAGCAGCTTATCGGGCCGCGATATAGATACGCAGTATTTT.

There are many counts of this clonotype. The genes are TRBV18 and TRBJ1-3; D remains ambiguous. CDR1 KGHSH and CDR2 LQKENI come from the germline V gene. Deletions cut 0 bases from V and 6 bases from J, with 6 bases between. The CDR3 runs to 13 residues. The CDR3 loop is CASSPPNENTIYF. The CDR3 bases are TGTGCCAGCTCACCACCGAACGAAAACACCATATATTTT.

A note on this clonotype: A read error is possible here, since a much larger clone lies one base away. The chain carries TRBV10-3 and TRBJ2-1; D may be TRBD1 (6 bases). Germline V lookup: CDR1 ENHRY, CDR2 SYGVKD. The CDR3 sequence is 13 residues long. The CDR3 loop is CAIRRDIGNEQLF. CDR3 DNA sequence: TGTGCCATCAGGAGGGACATTGGGAATGAGCAGCTCTTC.

The sample holds many counts of this clonotype. This chain joins TRBV19 and TRBJ1-5, with a possible D match to TRBD1 (5 bases). The ends were cut back, 5 bases at V and 4 bases at J, with 15 bases in the middle. Germline CDR1 and CDR2: LNHDA and SQIVND (reference sequence). The CDR3 is 15 residues long. CDR3 in amino acids: CASSGDGLGNQPQHF. The CDR3 DNA follows: TGTGCCAGTAGTGGGGACGGCTTGGGTAATCAGCCCCAGCATTTT.

The table lists this clonotype with many counts. V usage is TRBV14 and J usage is TRBJ2-3; weak D call: TRBD2 (6 bases). V shed 2 bases and J shed 2 bases, with 14 bases lying between them. The CDR3 has 16 amino acids. From germline, CDR1 is SGHDN and CDR2 FVKESK. The CDR3 DNA is TGTGCCAGCAGCCAAAGGACTAATCCTATCACAGATACGCAGTATTTT. This sequence encodes CASSQRTNPITDTQYF.

This clonotype was counted ten times or more. J is TRBJ2-1 and V is TRBV20-1; D unresolved. Germline CDR1 reads DFQATT; CDR2 reads SNEGSKA (reference sequence). Trimming pared 3 bases from V and 12 bases from J, leaving 15 bases between. The CDR3 loop spans 12 amino acids. CDR3 in DNA: TGCAGTGCTAGCTTTCGACGGGCGCTGCAGTTCTTC. This sequence encodes CSASFRRALQFF.

This clonotype has at least ten counts. The chain has TRBV7-2 and TRBJ2-1; unclear D gene. V was shortened by 2 bases and J by 7 bases, with 9 bases between the two germline ends. This CDR3 has 13 residues. Germline values: CDR1 SGHTA, CDR2 FQGNSA. Here the CDR3 DNA reads TGTGCCAGCAGCTTATACCTGGGGAATGAGCAGTTCTTC. Translating it yields CASSLYLGNEQFF.

This clonotype has just a few counts. The chain links TRBV2 to TRBJ2-3; maybe TRBD1 (5 bases). V dropped 6 bases and J dropped 4 bases, with 14 bases sitting between them. Per the germline V gene, CDR1 is SNHLY and CDR2 is FYNNEI. The length of the CDR3 is 14 residues. The CDR3 sequence is CASSLRVGPDTQYF. The CDR3 DNA is TGTGCCAGCAGCCTCAGGGTGGGGCCAGATACGCAGTATTTT.

This clonotype was seen ten or more times. The chain recombines TRBV4-2 with TRBJ2-2; 8 nucleotides line up with TRBD2. This CDR3 contains 16 residues. V lost 3 bases to trimming and J lost 2 bases; unmatched junction nucleotides: 5. Germline V gene lookup returns CDR1 LGHNA and CDR2 YNFKEQ. The CDR3 bases are TGTGCCAGCAGCCAGACCGGGACTAGAAACACCGGGGAGCTGTTTTTT. It codes for CASSQTGTRNTGELFF.

J is TRBJ2-3 and V is TRBV11-3; D may be TRBD2 (5 bases). CDR3 size: 15 residues. The ends were cut back, 5 bases at V and 6 bases at J, with 18 bases in the middle. Germline V gives CDR1 SGHNT, CDR2 YENEEA. As DNA, the CDR3 is TGTGCCAGCAGCCCTGGGTTCCAGGACTGGGATACGCAGTATTTT. It encodes CASSPGFQDWDTQYF.

This clonotype was counted only a few times. The chain joins TRBV28 to TRBJ2-7; TRBD1 aligns across 9 bases. CDR1 is MDHEN and CDR2 is SYDVKM in the germline V gene. The J segment lost 4 bases and the V segment lost 3 bases, leaving 10 bases of the junction unmatched. The length of the CDR3 is 16 residues. The CDR3 coding sequence is TGTGCCAGCAGTTTTCCCCGACAGGGGGGAAGGTACGAGCAGTACTTC. Amino acids: CASSFPRQGGRYEQYF.

This clonotype was seen repeatedly, ten times or more. The CDR3 coding sequence is TGTGCCAGCAGCCTAAGGGTCTCCTACGAGCAGTACTTC. Translation: CASSLRVSYEQYF. The chain has TRBV7-8 and TRBJ2-7; D remains ambiguous. The CDR3 is 13 amino acids. CDR1 SGHVS and CDR2 FQNEAQ come from the germline V gene. Trimming pared 5 bases from V and 0 bases from J, leaving 8 bases between. Full variable domain (missing parts from reference TRBV7-8 and TRBJ2-7): GAGVSQSPRYKVAKRGQDVALRCDPISGHVSLFWYQQALGQGPEFLTYFQNEAQLDKSGLPSDRFFAERPEGSVSTLKIQRTQQEDSAVYLCASSLRVSYEQYFGPGTRLTVT.

The sample holds a few counts of this clonotype. This chain uses TRBV7-2 with TRBJ1-5; D unclear. The V end lost 1 base, the J end lost 8 bases, and 6 bases lay between the germline ends. Looked up from germline, CDR1 is SGHTA and CDR2 is FQGNSA. This CDR3 has 12 residues. CDR3 protein: CASSLGIEPQHF. The CDR3, as DNA: TGTGCCAGCAGCTTAGGAATTGAGCCCCAGCATTTT.